The 27 T cell receptor beta chains given below trace back to one sample, sequenced in a study of tumor-infiltrating lymphocytes in primary liver carcinoma. Unsorted bulk tissue, about 17-33 mg of it, served as the source for co-extraction of RNA and DNA. Total RNA amounting to 500 ng was the source from which TCR beta cDNA was made with a constant-region primer. Each TCR beta library was derived from three nested multiplex PCR rounds that employed slightly modified ARM-PCR. Primers for the first two PCR rounds were TRBV1-TRBV30 forward primers and a C-beta reverse primer (around 10 cycles per round). TCRdb processed the multiplex PCR reads anew with MiXCR; each CDR3 protein has one entry. This table has 100,000 to 150,000 distinct CDR3 sequences, 64% appearing once. The sequencing sample was made of liver tumor tissue from sampling region 3. Described subset: tumor region T3, left-lateral pole. The receptor source for this set is a woman between 55 and 75 years old with primary liver carcinoma and hepatitis B virus infection.

The chain has TRBV5-6 and TRBJ2-1; unclear D gene. Germline V gene sequence: CDR1 SGHDT, CDR2 YYEEEE. Trimming removed 3 bases from V and 4 bases from J, with 8 bases in between. The CDR3 consists of 13 residues. The CDR3 DNA sequence: TGTGCCAGCAGCTCGTGGACGTACAATGAGCAGTTCTTC. It codes for CASSSWTYNEQFF.

This clonotype was recorded at least ten times. This chain links TRBV28 with TRBJ2-6, with D tentatively TRBD1 (6 bases). CDR1 and CDR2 (germline): MDHEN, SYDVKM. V was trimmed by 3 bases and J by 2 bases, leaving 8 bases between them. The CDR3 runs 15 residues. The CDR3 here is CASSFQGTGANVLTF. DNA of the CDR3: TGTGCCAGCAGTTTTCAGGGGACTGGGGCCAACGTCCTGACTTTC.

This clonotype was seen many times. The rearrangement uses TRBV7-9 and TRBJ2-1; D gene uncertain. Germline V gene sequence: CDR1 SEHNR, CDR2 FQNEAQ (reference sequence). Trimming cost V 7 bases and J 9 bases, with 13 bases left between them. CDR3 size: 12 residues. The CDR3 loop reads CASIPGESEQFF. The CDR3 coding sequence is TGTGCCAGCATCCCTGGGGAAAGTGAGCAGTTCTTC. The full variable domain, completed using reference TRBV7-9 and TRBJ2-1, is DTGVSQNPRHKITKRGQNVTFRCDPISEHNRLYWYRQTLGQGPEFLTYFQNEAQLEKSRLLSDRFSAERPKGSFSTLEIQRTEQGDSAMYLCASIPGESEQFFGPGTRLTVL.

This clonotype has just a few counts. The chain is built from TRBV28 and TRBJ2-7; 13 bases align to TRBD2. Germline lookup yields CDR1 MDHEN and CDR2 SYDVKM. The CDR3 extends over 14 amino acids. Trimming took 6 bases from V and 6 from J; bases not matched to a gene: 5. CDR3 protein: CASSLTSGRSEQYF. CDR3 in DNA: TGTGCCAGCAGCCTGACTAGCGGGAGGAGCGAGCAGTACTTC.

The chain has TRBV30 and TRBJ2-1, with TRBD2 matching over 12 bases. With V trimmed by 6 bases and J by 11 bases, 11 bases remained unmatched. CDR1 GTSNPN and CDR2 SVGIG come from the germline V gene (reference sequence). This CDR3 has 14 amino acids. The CDR3, as DNA: TGTGCCTGCCACCTAGCGGGAGGGCCCTATAAGCAGTTCTTC. This encodes CACHLAGGPYKQFF.

About this clonotype itself: A much larger clone differs from this one at a single base, so this may be a read error. Because the CDR3 is missing its conserved closing phenylalanine or tryptophan, this is likely a read error. The J gene is TRBJ2-7, the V gene TRBV6-1, with 9 positions matching TRBD1. Germline-derived CDR1 and CDR2 are MNHNS and SASEGT. The CDR3 totals 13 residues. Trimming removed 9 bases from V and 5 bases from J; junction bases left unmatched: 8. As DNA, the CDR3 is TGTGCCAGTACCGGGACAGGGTACCACGAGCAGTACTTA. This translates into CASTGTGYHEQYL.

This chain links TRBV6-1 with TRBJ2-1, with 8 bases identical to TRBD1. Germline V gene data show CDR1 as MNHNS and CDR2 as SASEGT. The J segment lost 12 bases and the V segment lost 11 bases, leaving 15 bases of the junction unmatched. The CDR3 is made up of 13 amino acids. In DNA, the CDR3 is TGTGCCGGACAGGGTCCGCATAGAGGTGGGCAGTTCTTC. It codes for CAGQGPHRGGQFF.

Details on this clonotype: A junction end diverges from the germline sequence, so it may reflect a read error. The V and J genes are TRBV29-1 and TRBJ2-5; D perhaps matches TRBD2 (5 bases). Germline assignment: CDR1 SQVTM and CDR2 ANQGSEA. CDR3 length: 11 residues. CDR3 sequence reads: CSVYGLETRYF. CDR3 coding DNA: TGCAGCGTTTACGGACTTGAGACCCGGTACTTC.

Note on this clonotype: Its ends do not fully match the called genes, so a read error is possible. The V and J genes are TRBV11-1 and TRBJ2-5; 8 bases align to TRBD2. Per germline, CDR1 SGHAT and CDR2 FQDESV (reference sequence). CDR3 length: 15 residues. Here the CDR3 reads CTSSTRLAREETQYF. The CDR3 coding sequence is TGTACCAGCAGCACCCGACTAGCGAGAGAAGAGACTCAATACTTC.

Details on this clonotype: One junction end disagrees with the germline gene, perhaps due to a read error. The J gene is TRBJ2-7, the V gene TRBV28; no firm D call. CDR1 and CDR2 (germline): MDHEN, SYDVKM. The CDR3 runs to 15 residues. CDR3 DNA sequence: TGTACCAGCAGTTTCCTTGGGGTGGCGACTTTCGAGCAGTACTTC. This translates into CTSSFLGVATFEQYF.

On this clonotype itself: At one end, the junction sequence differs from germline, possibly due to a read error. For the CDR3, the DNA is TGCAGCATCAATTCCCAAGAGACCCAATACTTC. This sequence encodes CSINSQETQYF. This chain uses TRBV29-1 with TRBJ2-5, with D unclear. The V gene's germline CDR1 is SQVTM and CDR2 ANQGSEA. The length of the CDR3 is 11 residues. Complete variable domain (other parts from reference TRBV29-1 and TRBJ2-5): SAVISQKPSRDICQRGTSLTIQCQVDSQVTMMFWYRQQPGQSLTLIATANQGSEATYESGFVIDKFPISRPNLTFSTLTVSNMSPEDSSIYLCSINSQETQYFGPGTRLLVL.

In its sample, this clonotype was seen a few times. The chain employs TRBV5-1 and TRBJ2-5; the D is unclear. Germline-derived CDR1 and CDR2 are SGHRS and YFSETQ. The V and J ends lost 0 bases and 0 bases respectively, with 6 bases between them. The CDR3 has 14 amino acids. The CDR3, as DNA: TGCGCCAGCAGCTTGGGGTCCCACCAAGAGACCCAGTACTTC. It is translated as CASSLGSHQETQYF.

The rearrangement uses TRBV11-2 and TRBJ2-1, with D possibly matching TRBD2 (6 bases). Germline CDR1 and CDR2: SGHAT and FQNNGV. The CDR3 has 15 residues. V gave up 5 bases and J gave up 4 bases, with 15 bases separating them. CDR3 region: CASSIGRIGYNEQFF. CDR3 sequence (DNA): TGTGCCAGCAGCATAGGGAGGATAGGTTACAATGAGCAGTTCTTC.

This clonotype turned up a few times. The V call is TRBV28, the J call TRBJ2-7; 8 bases agree with TRBD1. The CDR3 covers 14 residues. Trimming cost V 2 bases and J 4 bases; bases outside gene matches: 4. Germline CDR1 reads MDHEN; CDR2 reads SYDVKM. The CDR3 region is CASSLMDREYEQYF. The CDR3 bases are TGTGCCAGCAGTTTAATGGACAGGGAATACGAGCAGTACTTC.

This clonotype was seen a handful of times. V and J are TRBV14 and TRBJ1-1; D gene ambiguous. The length of the CDR3 is 13 residues. Deletions cut 5 bases from V and 5 bases from J, with 12 bases between. Germline assignment: CDR1 SGHDN and CDR2 FVKESK. CDR3 in amino acids: CASSSCAGTEAFF. For the CDR3, the DNA is TGTGCCAGCAGCTCCTGTGCTGGGACTGAAGCTTTCTTT.

On this clonotype: Being one base from a much bigger clone, this may be a read error. This sequence joins TRBV12-3 or TRBV12-4 and TRBJ2-7, with a weak D call TRBD2 (5 bases). Between the trimmed V and J ends, which lost 6 bases and 3 bases, there was a span of 18 bases. The CDR3 has 15 residues. CDR3 bases: TGTGCCAGCAGCCCGCTCGGGCTAGCAGGCTACGAGCAGTACTTC. Translated, it gives CASSPLGLAGYEQYF.

A remark on this clonotype: A junction end diverges from the germline sequence, so it may reflect a read error. The V and J genes are TRBV30 and TRBJ2-2; tentatively, D is TRBD2 (7 bases). The V gene's germline CDR1 is GTSNPN and CDR2 SVGIG (reference sequence). The CDR3 has 15 amino acids. The CDR3 protein is CAWSARRGAGGELVF. The CDR3 DNA follows: TGTGCCTGGAGTGCACGTCGGGGGGCGGGCGGGGAGCTGGTTTTT. Combining the CDR3 with reference TRBV30 and TRBJ2-2 gives the whole variable domain SQTIHQWPATLVQPVGSPLSLECTVEGTSNPNLYWYRQAAGRGLQLLFYSVGIGQISSEVPQNLSASRPQDRQFILSSKKLLLSDSGFYLCAWSARRGAGGELVFGEGSRLTVL.

Concerning this clonotype: One base away lies a much larger clone, so this may be a sequencing read error. The chain uses TRBV7-9 and TRBJ2-2; D is unclear. The germline V gene has CDR1 SEHNR and CDR2 FQNEAQ (reference sequence). CDR3 length equals 16 residues. The V and J ends lost 4 bases and 4 bases respectively, with 16 bases between them. CDR3 sequence: CASSSDLHFITGELFF. CDR3 DNA: TGTGCCAGCAGCTCAGACCTGCACTTCATCACCGGGGAGCTGTTTTTT.

On this clonotype itself: One junction end does not reproduce the germline sequence, and a read error may be involved. The chain recombines TRBV11-3 with TRBJ2-1, with D possibly being TRBD1 (6 bases). The germline V gene has CDR1 SGHNT and CDR2 YENEEA. The CDR3 length is 13 residues. CDR3 sequence: CASSAGGHNEQLF. In DNA, the CDR3 is TGTGCCAGCAGTGCTGGGGGCCACAATGAGCAGTTATTC.

Regarding this clonotype: An end of the junction does not agree with germline; a read error may underlie this. The gene calls are TRBV6-1 and TRBJ1-1; TRBD1 agrees at 7 bases. This CDR3 region has 14 residues. CDR1 and CDR2 from the germline V gene are MNHNS and SASEGT. The CDR3 bases are TGTGCCAGCACTGAATACCAGGGGGGCTCTGAAGCTTTCTTT. Translating gives CASTEYQGGSEAFF.

With regard to this clonotype: At one end the junction does not follow the germline gene, possibly because of a read error. V and J are TRBV24-1 and TRBJ2-1; 8 positions match TRBD2. From germline, CDR1 is KGHDR and CDR2 SFDVKD. This CDR3 spans 13 amino acids. The chain's CDR3 is CATSDPGREELFF. The CDR3 bases are TGTGCCACCAGTGATCCTGGGCGGGAGGAGCTGTTCTTC.

The J gene is TRBJ2-3, the V gene TRBV11-3; tentatively, D is TRBD1 or TRBD2 (5 bases each). CDR3 length equals 14 residues. CDR1 and CDR2 from the germline V gene are SGHNT and YENEEA. V dropped 3 bases and J dropped 10 bases, with 17 bases sitting between them. CDR3 nucleotides: TGTGCCAGCAGCTTCAGGACTTGCACAGGTGCGCAGTATTTT. Translation: CASSFRTCTGAQYF. The complete variable domain, with remaining parts taken from reference TRBV11-3 and TRBJ2-3, reads EAGVVQSPRYKIIEKKQPVAFWCNPISGHNTLYWYLQNLGQGPELLIRYENEEAVDDSQLPKDRFSAERLKGVDSTLKIQPAELGDSAVYLCASSFRTCTGAQYFGPGTRLTVL.

A note on this clonotype: This clone may be a read error of a much larger clone one base away. The chain uses TRBV5-6 and TRBJ1-2; perhaps TRBD1 as D (5 bases). CDR3 length: 15 amino acids. Germline V CDR1 and CDR2: SGHDT, YYEEEE. Trimming shortened V by 2 bases and J by 7 bases, and 18 bases separated the two germline ends. The CDR3, as DNA: TGTGCCAGCAGCTTCCTATCCCCAAGGGGAGGTGGCTACACCTTC. Translated: CASSFLSPRGGGYTF.

The chain employs TRBV11-2 and TRBJ1-1; D gene uncertain. The V gene lost 11 bases and the J gene lost 5 bases, with 24 bases spanning the gap. CDR3 length equals 15 residues. CDR1 is SGHAT, CDR2 FQNNGV, per germline. The chain's CDR3 is CAGSLARVGWTEAFF. CDR3 bases: TGTGCCGGAAGCTTAGCGAGGGTGGGCTGGACTGAAGCTTTCTTT.

The table lists this clonotype with many counts. V and J are TRBV29-1 and TRBJ2-2, with D perhaps TRBD2 (5 bases). Germline values: CDR1 SQVTM, CDR2 ANQGSEA. V was clipped by 4 bases and J by 6 bases, with 9 bases between them. The CDR3 totals 12 residues. DNA for the CDR3: TGCAGCGTTGGGGAACTAGCCGGGGAGCTGTTTTTT. As protein: CSVGELAGELFF.

This clonotype appeared many times. In DNA, the CDR3 is TGTGCCAGCAGCTTAGAACGGAATAACTATGGCTACACCTTC. Its protein is CASSLERNNYGYTF. The chain couples TRBV7-8 to TRBJ1-2; D unclear. This CDR3 region has 14 residues. The V gene's germline CDR1 is SGHVS and CDR2 FQNEAQ. Trimming took 1 base from V and 1 from J, leaving 7 bases between them.

This clonotype was counted between two and nine times. This may stem from a read error, because a much larger clone lies one nucleotide away. This rearrangement joins TRBV4-1 to TRBJ1-2; D call uncertain. The CDR3 extends over 18 amino acids. The germline gives CDR1 MGHRA, CDR2 YSYEKL. V lost 1 base, J lost 5 bases, and 23 bases lay in between. The CDR3: CASSQAPAASESLYGYTF. CDR3 coding DNA: TGCGCCAGCAGCCAAGCCCCAGCAGCCTCCGAAAGCCTGTATGGCTACACCTTC.